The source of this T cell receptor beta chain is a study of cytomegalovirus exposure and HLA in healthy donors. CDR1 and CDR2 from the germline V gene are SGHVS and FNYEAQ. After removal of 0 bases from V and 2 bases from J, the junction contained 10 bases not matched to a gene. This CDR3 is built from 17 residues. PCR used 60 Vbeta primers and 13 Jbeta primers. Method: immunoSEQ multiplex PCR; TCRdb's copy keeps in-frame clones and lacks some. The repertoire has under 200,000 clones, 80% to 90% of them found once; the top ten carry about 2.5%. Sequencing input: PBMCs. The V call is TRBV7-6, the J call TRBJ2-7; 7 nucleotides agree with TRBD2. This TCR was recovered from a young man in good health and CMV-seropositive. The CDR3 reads CASSLAGGDPGTYEQYF. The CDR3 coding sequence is TGTGCCAGCAGCTTAGCGGGGGGGGACCCGGGAACCTACGAGCAGTACTTC.